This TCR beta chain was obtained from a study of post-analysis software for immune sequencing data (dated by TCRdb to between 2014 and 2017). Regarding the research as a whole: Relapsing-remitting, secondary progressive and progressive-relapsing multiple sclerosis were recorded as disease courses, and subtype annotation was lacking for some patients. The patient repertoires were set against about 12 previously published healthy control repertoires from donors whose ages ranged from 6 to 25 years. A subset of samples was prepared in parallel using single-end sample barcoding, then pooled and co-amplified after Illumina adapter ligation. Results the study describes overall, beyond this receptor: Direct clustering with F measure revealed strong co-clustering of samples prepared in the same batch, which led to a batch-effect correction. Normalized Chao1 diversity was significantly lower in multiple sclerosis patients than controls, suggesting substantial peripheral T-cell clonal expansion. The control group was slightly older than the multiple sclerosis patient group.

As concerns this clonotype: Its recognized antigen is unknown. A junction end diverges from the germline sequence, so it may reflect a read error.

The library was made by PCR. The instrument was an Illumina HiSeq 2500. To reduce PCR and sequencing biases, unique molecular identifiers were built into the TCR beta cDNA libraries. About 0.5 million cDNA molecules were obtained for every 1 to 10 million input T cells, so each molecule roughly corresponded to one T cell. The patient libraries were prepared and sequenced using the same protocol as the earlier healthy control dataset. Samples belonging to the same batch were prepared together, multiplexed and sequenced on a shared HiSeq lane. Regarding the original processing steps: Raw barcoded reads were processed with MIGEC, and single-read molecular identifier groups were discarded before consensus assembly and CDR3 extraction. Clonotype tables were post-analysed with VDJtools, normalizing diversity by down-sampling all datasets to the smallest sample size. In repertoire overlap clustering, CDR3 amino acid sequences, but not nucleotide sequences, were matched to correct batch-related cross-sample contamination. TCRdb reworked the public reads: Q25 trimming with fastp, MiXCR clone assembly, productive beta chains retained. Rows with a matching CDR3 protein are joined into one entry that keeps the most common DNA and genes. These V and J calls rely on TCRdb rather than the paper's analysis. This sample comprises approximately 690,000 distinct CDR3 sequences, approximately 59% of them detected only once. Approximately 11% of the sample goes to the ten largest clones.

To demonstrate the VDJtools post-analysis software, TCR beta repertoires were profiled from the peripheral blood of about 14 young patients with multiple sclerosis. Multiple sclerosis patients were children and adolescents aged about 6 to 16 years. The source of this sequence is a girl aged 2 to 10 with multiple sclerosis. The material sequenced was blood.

This receptor has the CDR3 CTISEAGGDYNEQFF. The sequenced DNA: TGTACCATCAGTGAGGCGGGAGGAGACTACAATGAGCAGTTCTTC. This chain joins TRBV10-3 to TRBJ2-1, with 8 middle bases fitting TRBD2. CDR1 and CDR2, looked up from the germline V gene, are ENHRY and SYGVKD. Spanning cysteine to phenylalanine, the CDR3 consists of 15 amino acids. Left in the record is the CDR3 DNA by itself, 45 bases read in frame from the first base.